This is a list of T cell receptor beta chains from one sample in a study of T cells in localized non-small cell lung cancer. Here immunoSEQ multiplex PCR was the method, and the copy in TCRdb shows in-frame clones only, minus some. The sample has about 130,000 clones; around 89% are singletons. Here the sequenced sample was peripheral blood, taken before any cancer treatment. All receptors derive from an older female donor with stage I lung adenocarcinoma. CDR3s include the opening cysteine and the closing phenylalanine or tryptophan. Each record gives: D gene, V gene, clone size, J gene, CDR3 protein, CDR3 DNA. A D gene is named only where the DNA matches it firmly. Clone size is given for some rows only: seen once, a few or many times, or a class if the clone is expanded.

-	TRBV13	-	TRBJ2-3	CASSFRDTFAADTQYF	TGTGCCAGCAGCTTCCGGGACACCTTTGCTGCAGATACGCAGTATTTT
-	TRBV9	-	TRBJ1-2	CASSVGTVANYGYTF	TGTGCCAGCAGCGTAGGGACGGTAGCTAACTATGGCTACACCTTC
-	TRBV5-6	-	TRBJ1-5	CASSLRQSNQPQHF	TGTGCCAGCAGTCTGCGACAGAGCAATCAGCCCCAGCATTTT
-	TRBV6-5	-	TRBJ2-3	CASSRDSYTQYF	TGTGCCAGCAGTCGGGACTCCTATACGCAGTATTTT
-	TRBV19	few	TRBJ2-1	CASSIDGSRINEQFF	TGTGCCAGTAGTATAGACGGGTCTCGAATCAATGAGCAGTTCTTC
-	TRBV28	-	TRBJ1-4	CASTLQERGKLFF	TGTGCCAGCACTCTACAGGAGAGGGGAAAACTGTTTTTT
-	TRBV28	-	TRBJ1-2	CASSLGITGGYTF	TGTGCCAGCAGTTTAGGGATAACAGGAGGCTACACCTTC
TRBD2	TRBV9	-	TRBJ2-1	CASSVGVAGETNEQFF	TGTGCCAGCAGCGTAGGTGTAGCGGGAGAGACAAATGAGCAGTTCTTC
-	TRBV29-1	few	TRBJ1-1	CSVTGRNMNTEAFF	TGCAGCGTTACAGGGAGGAACATGAACACTGAAGCTTTCTTT
TRBD2	TRBV18	-	TRBJ2-5	CASSVNSAGGEETQYF	TGTGCCAGCTCGGTAAACTCGGCCGGGGGGGAAGAGACCCAGTACTTC
-	TRBV2	-	TRBJ2-4	CASSPGGAQYF	TGTGCCAGCAGTCCGGGGGGCGCTCAGTACTTC
-	TRBV6-5	few	TRBJ1-5	CASSGQQWGPQHF	TGTGCCAGCAGTGGACAGCAGTGGGGGCCCCAGCATTTT
-	TRBV29-1	-	TRBJ1-1	CSGGFGGQSEAFF	TGCAGCGGGGGTTTTGGGGGGCAGAGTGAAGCTTTCTTT
-	TRBV5-1	-	TRBJ2-3	CASSTGTSGKYF	TGCGCCAGCAGCACCGGGACCAGCGGCAAGTATTTT
-	TRBV19	-	TRBJ1-5	CASSNAGNQPQHF	TGTGCCAGTAGTAACGCGGGCAATCAGCCCCAGCATTTT
-	TRBV2	-	TRBJ2-1	CASTQTAGLEVDYNEQFF	TGTGCCAGCACCCAAACCGCCGGGTTAGAGGTTGACTACAATGAGCAGTTCTTC
-	TRBV5-4	-	TRBJ1-4	CASSLGALSGEKLFF	TGTGCCAGCAGCTTAGGAGCGCTATCGGGTGAAAAACTGTTTTTT
TRBD1	TRBV9	-	TRBJ2-3	CASSLLQGAVTDTQYF	TGTGCCAGCAGCCTTTTACAGGGGGCGGTCACAGATACGCAGTATTTT
TRBD1	TRBV5-6	-	TRBJ2-7	CASSFNRGSGEQYF	TGTGCCAGCAGCTTTAACAGGGGTTCGGGCGAGCAGTACTTC
-	TRBV6-5	-	TRBJ2-1	CASRTKVGNEQFF	TGTGCCAGCCGTACTAAGGTGGGGAATGAGCAGTTCTTC
-	TRBV21-1	-	TRBJ2-7	CATTLRGLSSSYEQYF	TGTGCCACCACCCTACGGGGACTCTCATCGTCCTACGAGCAGTACTTC
-	TRBV6-4	-	TRBJ2-1	CASTPSAGPYNEQFF	TGTGCCAGCACACCCTCGGCGGGCCCTTACAATGAGCAGTTCTTC
-	TRBV2	once	TRBJ1-4	CASHNEKLFF	TGTGCCAGCCATAATGAAAAACTGTTTTTT
-	TRBV28	-	TRBJ2-7	CASRLGQGVYEQYF	TGTGCCAGCAGATTGGGGCAGGGTGTCTACGAGCAGTACTTC
-	TRBV5-4	-	TRBJ2-7	CASSSRREPYEQYF	TGTGCCAGCAGCTCCAGACGAGAACCCTACGAGCAGTACTTC
-	TRBV2	once	TRBJ2-7	CASSEGSATYEQYF	TGTGCCAGCAGTGAAGGTAGCGCTACCTACGAGCAGTACTTC
-	TRBV6-5	-	TRBJ1-2	CASRDRGVNGYTF	TGTGCCAGCAGGGACCGGGGGGTCAATGGCTACACCTTC
-	TRBV18	-	TRBJ1-1	CASSHGTDTEAFF	TGTGCCAGCTCACACGGGACCGACACTGAAGCTTTCTTT
TRBD1	TRBV10-2	-	TRBJ2-1	CASSDGTGALYNEQFF	TGCGCCAGCAGTGATGGGACAGGGGCGCTCTACAATGAGCAGTTCTTC
-	TRBV6-5	-	TRBJ1-2	CASSYVQGRVGGYTF	TGTGCCAGCAGTTACGTACAAGGAAGGGTCGGGGGCTACACCTTC
-	TRBV5-1	-	TRBJ2-3	CASSFRARRTDTQYF	TGCGCCAGCAGCTTCAGGGCGCGGAGGACAGATACGCAGTATTTT
-	TRBV5-4	-	TRBJ2-5	CASSHPAEETQYF	TGTGCCAGCAGCCATCCAGCGGAAGAGACCCAGTACTTC
-	TRBV11-1	-	TRBJ1-2	CASSQRWNNYGYTF	TGTGCCAGCAGCCAAAGATGGAATAACTATGGCTACACCTTC
-	TRBV19	-	TRBJ1-1	CASSIGGGTEAFF	TGTGCCAGTAGTATTGGGGGGGGCACTGAAGCTTTCTTT
TRBD2	TRBV10-3	-	TRBJ2-7	CAITGTSGRGEQYF	TGTGCCATCACCGGGACTAGCGGGAGGGGCGAGCAGTACTTC
-	TRBV19	-	TRBJ2-3	CASSIASGSTDTQYF	TGTGCCAGTTCAATCGCCAGCGGGAGCACAGATACGCAGTATTTT
-	TRBV7-8	-	TRBJ2-3	CASTTSSTDTQYF	TGTGCCAGCACCACCTCTAGCACAGATACGCAGTATTTT
TRBD1	TRBV19	-	TRBJ1-1	CASSITRTGKGTEAFF	TGTGCCAGTAGTATCACCCGGACAGGGAAAGGCACTGAAGCTTTCTTT
-	TRBV7-2	-	TRBJ2-7	CASSLVLGEQYF	TGTGCCAGCAGCTTAGTTTTAGGGGAGCAGTACTTC
TRBD1	TRBV10-3	once	TRBJ2-1	CAIRDRGSYNEQFF	TGTGCCATCAGGGACAGGGGATCCTACAATGAGCAGTTCTTC
TRBD1	TRBV7-6	-	TRBJ2-7	CASSLVASGQGVPYEQYF	TGTGCCAGCAGCTTAGTTGCTTCGGGGCAGGGGGTACCCTACGAGCAGTACTTC
-	TRBV11-2	-	TRBJ1-4	CASSLWVANEKLFF	TGTGCCAGCAGCTTGTGGGTAGCTAATGAAAAACTGTTTTTT
TRBD1	TRBV9	-	TRBJ1-2	CASSDRDRIWAGYGYTF	TGTGCCAGCAGCGACCGGGACAGGATATGGGCTGGCTATGGCTACACCTTC
TRBD1	TRBV7-2	-	TRBJ1-3	CASSLQGARGNTIYF	TGTGCCAGCAGCTTGCAGGGGGCAAGGGGAAACACCATATATTTT